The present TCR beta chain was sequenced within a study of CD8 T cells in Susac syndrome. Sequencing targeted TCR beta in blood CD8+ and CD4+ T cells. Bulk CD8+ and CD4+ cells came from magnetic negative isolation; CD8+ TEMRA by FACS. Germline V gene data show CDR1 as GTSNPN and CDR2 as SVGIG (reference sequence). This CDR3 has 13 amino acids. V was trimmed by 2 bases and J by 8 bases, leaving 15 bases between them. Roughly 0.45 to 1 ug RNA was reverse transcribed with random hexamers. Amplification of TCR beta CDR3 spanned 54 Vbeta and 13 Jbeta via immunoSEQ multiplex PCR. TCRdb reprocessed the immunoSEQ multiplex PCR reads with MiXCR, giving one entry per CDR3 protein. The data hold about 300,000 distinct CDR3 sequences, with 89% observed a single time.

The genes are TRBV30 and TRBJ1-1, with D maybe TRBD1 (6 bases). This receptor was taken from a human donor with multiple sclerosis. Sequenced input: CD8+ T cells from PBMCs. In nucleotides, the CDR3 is TGTGCCTGGAGTTGGGGGCACCGTAGCGAAGCTTTCTTT. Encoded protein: CAWSWGHRSEAFF.